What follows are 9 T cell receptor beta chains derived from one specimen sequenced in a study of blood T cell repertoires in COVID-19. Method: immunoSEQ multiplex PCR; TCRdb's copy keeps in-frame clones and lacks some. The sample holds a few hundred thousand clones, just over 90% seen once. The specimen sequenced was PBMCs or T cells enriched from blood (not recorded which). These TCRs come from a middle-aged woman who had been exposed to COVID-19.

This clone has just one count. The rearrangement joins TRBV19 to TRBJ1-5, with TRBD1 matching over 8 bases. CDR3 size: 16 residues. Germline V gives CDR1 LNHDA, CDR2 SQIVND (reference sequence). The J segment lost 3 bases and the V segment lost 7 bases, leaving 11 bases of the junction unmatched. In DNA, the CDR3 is TGTGCCAGTAAGCCCACCGGACAGGGACCCAATCAGCCCCAGCATTTT. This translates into CASKPTGQGPNQPQHF.

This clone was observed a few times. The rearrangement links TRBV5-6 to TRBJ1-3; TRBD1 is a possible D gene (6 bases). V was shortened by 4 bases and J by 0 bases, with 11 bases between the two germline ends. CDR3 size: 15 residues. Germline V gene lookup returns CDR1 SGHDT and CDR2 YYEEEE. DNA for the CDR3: TGTGCCAGCAGCCCAGACAGGTTCTCTGGAAACACCATATATTTT. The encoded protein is CASSPDRFSGNTIYF.

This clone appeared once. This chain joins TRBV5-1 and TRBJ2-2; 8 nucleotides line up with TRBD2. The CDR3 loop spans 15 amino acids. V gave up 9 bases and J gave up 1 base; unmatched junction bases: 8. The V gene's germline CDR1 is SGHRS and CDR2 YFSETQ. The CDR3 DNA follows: TGCGCCACCTCGTTGGCGGGGGGGAACACCGGGGAGCTGTTTTTT. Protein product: CATSLAGGNTGELFF.

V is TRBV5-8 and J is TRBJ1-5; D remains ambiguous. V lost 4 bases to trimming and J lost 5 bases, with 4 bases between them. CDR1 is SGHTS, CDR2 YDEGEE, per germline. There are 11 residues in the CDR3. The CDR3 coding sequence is TGTGCCAGCAGCCCAGATCAGCCCCAGCATTTT. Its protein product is CASSPDQPQHF.

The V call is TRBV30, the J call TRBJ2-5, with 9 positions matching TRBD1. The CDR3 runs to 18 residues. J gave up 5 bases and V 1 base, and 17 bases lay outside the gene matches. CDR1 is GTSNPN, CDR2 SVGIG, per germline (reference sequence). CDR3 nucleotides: TGTGCCTGGAGTGATTTGAGTTTCCGACAGGGGGGTCCCGAGACCCAGTACTTC. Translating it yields CAWSDLSFRQGGPETQYF.

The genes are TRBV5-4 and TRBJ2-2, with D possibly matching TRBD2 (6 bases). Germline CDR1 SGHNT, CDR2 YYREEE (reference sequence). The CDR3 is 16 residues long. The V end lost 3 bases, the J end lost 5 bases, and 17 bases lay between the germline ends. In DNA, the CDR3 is TGTGCCAGCAGCTCTCCCCTAGCGCGGGGAACCGGGGAGCTGTTTTTT. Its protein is CASSSPLARGTGELFF.

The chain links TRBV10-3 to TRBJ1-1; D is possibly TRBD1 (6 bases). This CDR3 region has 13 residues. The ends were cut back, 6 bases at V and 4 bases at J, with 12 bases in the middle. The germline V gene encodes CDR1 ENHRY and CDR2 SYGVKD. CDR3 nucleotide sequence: TGTGCCATCAGCGATGACAGGTCCACTGAAGCTTTCTTT. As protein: CAISDDRSTEAFF.

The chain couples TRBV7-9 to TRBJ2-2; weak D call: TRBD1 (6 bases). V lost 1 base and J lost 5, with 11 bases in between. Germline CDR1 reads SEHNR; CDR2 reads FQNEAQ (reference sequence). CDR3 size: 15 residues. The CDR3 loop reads CASSLVTGTTGELFF. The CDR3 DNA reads TGTGCCAGCAGCTTAGTCACAGGGACGACCGGGGAGCTGTTTTTT. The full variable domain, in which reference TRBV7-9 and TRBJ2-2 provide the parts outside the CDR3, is DTGVSQNPRHKITKRGQNVTFRCDPISEHNRLYWYRQTLGQGPEFLTYFQNEAQLEKSRLLSDRFSAERPKGSFSTLEIQRTEQGDSAMYLCASSLVTGTTGELFFGEGSRLTVL.

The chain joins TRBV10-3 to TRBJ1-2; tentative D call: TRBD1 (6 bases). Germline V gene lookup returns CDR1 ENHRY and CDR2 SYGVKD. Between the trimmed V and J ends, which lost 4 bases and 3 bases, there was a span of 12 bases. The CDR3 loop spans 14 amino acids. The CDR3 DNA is TGTGCCATCAGTGGGGACAATTTCCACTATGGCTACACCTTC. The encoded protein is CAISGDNFHYGYTF.